The present T cell receptor (beta chain) was sequenced within a study of T cell responses to AZD1222 COVID-19 vaccine. Trimming at V came to 1 base and at J to 3 bases, leaving 5 bases not matched to a gene. The CDR3 has 15 residues. The V gene's germline CDR1 is SGHTA and CDR2 FQGNSA. Using immunoSEQ multiplex PCR, the repertoire was profiled, and TCRdb retains in-frame clones only, with some absent. The table records some 92,000 clones, roughly nine tenths of them present only once. V gene TRBV7-2 combines with J gene TRBJ1-2, with 7 bases that match TRBD1. The sequencing used peripheral blood, collected on day 0 of AZD1222 vaccination. This clonotype originated in an adult in good health. CDR3 sequence (DNA): TGTGCCAGCAGCTTAGTCTCTGACAGGGACTATGGCTACACCTTC. As protein: CASSLVSDRDYGYTF.